This is a list of T cell receptor beta chains from one sample in a study of T cell repertoires in cytomegalovirus infection. No antigen has been assigned to these receptors. TCRdb reanalysed the reads using MiXCR and keeps one entry per CDR3 protein. Of a few hundred thousand distinct CDR3 sequences in the sample, approximately 22% were seen once. The starting material was cultured PBMCs, obtained from culture after CMV antigen stimulation. The receptor source for this set is a human donor in good health (CMV status not recorded). Some clones in this sample may be carry-over from other donors' samples. Each CDR3 is given without its conserved first and last residue. D genes are given only for firm matches.

>TRBJ2-3|-|11|TRBV5-4
ASSSPGKDTQY
>TRBJ2-1|-|11|TRBV28
ASSFGQFGRQF
>TRBJ2-3|TRBD1|14|TRBV7-2
ASSLRQGGDTDTQY
>TRBJ1-5|-|13|TRBV27
ASSIRGAGNQPQH
>TRBJ2-5|-|11|TRBV6-2/TRBV6-3
ASSYQRKETQY
>TRBJ1-1|-|10|TRBV6-2/TRBV6-3
ASSGRLREAF
>TRBJ2-3|TRBD2|12|TRBV28
ASSLTSGRDTQY
>TRBJ2-3|TRBD2|14|TRBV7-3
ASSAGDYRRGDTQY
>TRBJ1-1|-|12|TRBV18
ASSRGNTRTEAF
>TRBJ2-3|-|10|TRBV7-9
ASSHPTSGEY
>TRBJ1-2|-|12|TRBV7-2
ASSDRVSNYGYT
>TRBJ1-4|-|14|TRBV6-6
ASSLPGGTKNEKLF
>TRBJ2-1|TRBD2|11|TRBV2
ASSRDYHNEQF
>TRBJ1-1|-|11|TRBV7-3
ASSGGFNTEAF
>TRBJ2-5|TRBD2|13|TRBV4-1
ASSQVVTGGETQY
>TRBJ1-1|-|12|TRBV7-2
ASSLRLLNTEAF
>TRBJ2-3|-|13|TRBV19
ASSSPLGSTDTQY
>TRBJ2-1|-|11|TRBV12-3/TRBV12-4
ASSLYSDNEQF
>TRBJ2-1|-|14|TRBV7-9
ASSSIPSARGDEQF
>TRBJ2-1|-|11|TRBV10-3
AISESSPGLQG
>TRBJ2-2|TRBD2|13|TRBV19
ASELAGGYTGELF
>TRBJ2-7|TRBD1|12|TRBV12-3/TRBV12-4
ASSLTGPVHEQY
>TRBJ1-2|-|12|TRBV7-2
ASSLGPSIYGYT
>TRBJ1-5|-|15|TRBV7-9
ASSHVRGPYSNQPQH
>TRBJ1-2|TRBD1|13|TRBV7-2
ASSGGGTGTYGYT
>TRBJ2-1|-|18|TRBV18
ASSPRPGAALDSFSDEQF
>TRBJ2-7|TRBD2|14|TRBV11-2
ASSSYRLAGAYEQY
>TRBJ2-5|-|14|TRBV5-1
ASSFGSSGLQETQY
>TRBJ1-2|TRBD1|13|TRBV19
ASSPETGTLYGYT
>TRBJ2-1|TRBD2|13|TRBV15
ATSNAREAYNEQF
>TRBJ2-2|TRBD1|14|TRBV7-2
ASSPPGQGWAGELF
>TRBJ1-1|-|14|TRBV7-8
ASSFPSGGANTEAF
>TRBJ2-1|TRBD2|14|TRBV6-1
ASSRLTSGGQDEQF
>TRBJ2-7|-|14|TRBV7-9
ASSLEGVEGSYEQY
>TRBJ1-1|TRBD1|15|TRBV12-3/TRBV12-4
ASKSSEGGQGNTEAF
>TRBJ1-1|-|12|TRBV7-2
ASRFEQGNTEAF
>TRBJ2-2|-|14|TRBV5-1
SSQRDSGSNTGELF
>TRBJ1-5|-|10|TRBV19
ASKQSNQPQH
>TRBJ1-5|-|11|TRBV6-6
ASSLRRHQPQH